The 30 T cell receptor beta chains below were found in one sample sequenced in a study of blood T cells in healthy people across ages. A second PCR of about 7 to 12 cycles used a sample-barcoded 5' primer and a J-beta primer mix. TCRdb re-analysed the 5' RACE reads in MiXCR, keeping a single row per CDR3 protein. The table includes 850,000 to 1,000,000 distinct CDR3 sequences, around 48% detected once. The sequenced sample consisted of blood. The receptors shown here come from a man aged 25 to 45 in good health.

The genes are TRBV12-3 or TRBV12-4 and TRBJ2-3; either TRBD1 or TRBD2 may fit D (5 bases each). The CDR3 has 14 amino acids. V lost 6 bases and J 0 bases, leaving 10 bases between the germline ends. CDR3 amino acids: CASSGASSTDTQYF. CDR3 sequence (DNA): TGTGCCAGCAGCGGGGCCTCTAGCACAGATACGCAGTATTTT.

The chain carries TRBV7-9 and TRBJ1-4, with 9 bases that match TRBD1. The junction had 8 bases not matched to a gene; V was cut back by 5 bases and J by 4 bases. Germline V gene sequence: CDR1 SEHNR, CDR2 FQNEAQ (reference sequence). The CDR3 loop spans 16 amino acids. CDR3 amino acids: CASSMGQGLSNEKLFF. CDR3 coding DNA: TGTGCCAGCAGCATGGGACAGGGCCTTAGTAATGAAAAACTGTTTTTT.

V gene TRBV11-3 combines with J gene TRBJ2-7; D unclear. Germline lookup yields CDR1 SGHNT and CDR2 YENEEA. This CDR3 contains 12 residues. V lost 8 bases and J lost 0, with 8 bases in between. The CDR3 is CASFLSSYEQYF. The CDR3 nucleotides read TGTGCCAGCTTCCTAAGCTCCTACGAGCAGTACTTC.

The chain combines TRBV4-2 with TRBJ1-4; D call uncertain. There are 13 residues in the CDR3. The V gene's germline CDR1 is LGHNA and CDR2 YNFKEQ. Trimming took off 8 bases at V and 4 bases at J, with 11 bases between the two ends. The chain's CDR3 is CASQGSFNEKLFF. CDR3 in DNA: TGTGCCAGCCAAGGCAGCTTTAATGAAAAACTGTTTTTT.

This chain uses TRBV11-2 with TRBJ2-1, with D possibly being TRBD2 (7 bases). This CDR3 has 16 amino acids. Trimming removed 7 bases from V and 7 bases from J, with 23 bases in between. Germline V gene lookup returns CDR1 SGHAT and CDR2 FQNNGV. CDR3 sequence: CASTSNPGGQGNEQFF. For the CDR3, the DNA is TGTGCCAGCACCTCCAACCCCGGGGGGCAGGGGAATGAGCAGTTCTTC.

This chain connects TRBV4-3 to TRBJ1-6; possibly TRBD1 for D (6 bases). CDR3 length equals 17 residues. CDR1 and CDR2 from the germline V gene are LGHNA and YSLEER. V was shortened by 3 bases and J by 7 bases, with 19 bases between the two germline ends. Written as DNA, the CDR3 is TGCGCCAGCAGCCAGGGGACCCCAAGGGGGGGGAATTCACCCCTCCACTTT. Encoded protein: CASSQGTPRGGNSPLHF.

The CDR3 bases are TGTGCCATCAGTGAGTCGGGCAGTAACTATGGCTACACCTTC. Amino acid sequence: CAISESGSNYGYTF. The chain couples TRBV10-3 to TRBJ1-2; no clear D. The ends were cut back, 0 bases at V and 1 base at J, with 6 bases in the middle. The germline V gene has CDR1 ENHRY and CDR2 SYGVKD. CDR3 length: 14 amino acids.

This sequence joins TRBV27 and TRBJ2-2; 10 positions match TRBD1. Germline V lookup: CDR1 MNHEY, CDR2 SMNVEV (reference sequence). The J segment lost 3 bases and the V segment lost 4 bases, leaving 11 bases of the junction unmatched. The CDR3 covers 18 residues. This CDR3 is CASSSHHGTGVYTGELFF. The CDR3 nucleotides are TGTGCCAGCAGTTCACACCACGGGACAGGGGTTTACACCGGGGAGCTGTTTTTT.

The rearrangement joins TRBV12-3 or TRBV12-4 to TRBJ2-7, with D tentatively TRBD2 (6 bases). The ends were cut back, 7 bases at V and 7 bases at J, with 20 bases in the middle. The CDR3 contains 14 residues. DNA for the CDR3: TGTGCCAGCACCCCAGCGGGCATCTACAATGAGCAGTACTTC. Its protein product is CASTPAGIYNEQYF.

The chain employs TRBV29-1 and TRBJ2-2; possibly TRBD2 for D (7 bases). This CDR3 comprises 14 residues. Germline V CDR1 and CDR2: SQVTM, ANQGSEA. Trimming removed 7 bases from V and 5 bases from J, with 17 bases in between. The CDR3 region is CSGGGLLGTGELFF. CDR3 bases: TGCAGCGGGGGGGGCCTCCTTGGGACCGGGGAGCTGTTTTTT.

This clonotype was found once. The gene calls are TRBV5-1 and TRBJ1-5; D call uncertain. CDR3 length equals 14 residues. Trimming pared 0 bases from V and 6 bases from J, leaving 10 bases between. Germline assignment: CDR1 SGHRS and CDR2 YFSETQ. CDR3 coding DNA: TGCGCCAGCAGCTTGGAAGTGGGCGCTCAGCCCCAGCATTTT. Encoded protein: CASSLEVGAQPQHF.

This chain joins TRBV2 and TRBJ2-1; TRBD1 aligns across 7 bases. Germline V gives CDR1 SNHLY, CDR2 FYNNEI. V was pared by 6 bases and J by 0 bases, with 14 bases of the junction left unmatched. This CDR3 spans 18 amino acids. CDR3 in amino acids: CASSVTTGKIISYNEQFF. In nucleotides, the CDR3 is TGTGCCAGCAGCGTGACGACAGGGAAGATTATCTCCTACAATGAGCAGTTCTTC.

CDR3 bases: TGTGCCAGCCCAGGGAGCAATCAGCCCCAGCATTTT. This codes for CASPGSNQPQHF. The chain recombines TRBV7-2 with TRBJ1-5; D is possibly TRBD1 (5 bases). The CDR3 totals 12 residues. Trimming took off 8 bases at V and 1 base at J, with 6 bases between the two ends. The V gene's germline CDR1 is SGHTA and CDR2 FQGNSA.

This clonotype was seen more than once but under ten times. The rearrangement joins TRBV29-1 to TRBJ2-1, with 9 nucleotides matching TRBD1. CDR1 is SQVTM, CDR2 ANQGSEA, per germline. CDR3 length: 15 amino acids. Trimming removed 2 bases from V and 2 bases from J; junction bases left unmatched: 4. The CDR3 DNA reads as TGCAGCGTTGAAACATGGACAGGGGCCTACAATGAGCAGTTCTTC. Translated, it gives CSVETWTGAYNEQFF.

This clonotype was recorded at least ten times. This chain connects TRBV9 to TRBJ1-1; D is unclear. Looked up from germline, CDR1 is SGDLS and CDR2 is YYNGEE. This CDR3 spans 13 amino acids. The V gene lost 0 bases and the J gene lost 1 base, with 4 bases spanning the gap. CDR3 nucleotide sequence: TGTGCCAGCAGCGTAGAAGGGAACACTGAAGCTTTCTTT. Translation gives CASSVEGNTEAFF.

This chain connects TRBV28 to TRBJ2-1; 8 bases align to TRBD1. V dropped 3 bases and J dropped 7; count of bases not matched to a gene: 8. The CDR3 is made up of 15 amino acids. CDR1 is MDHEN, CDR2 SYDVKM, per germline. The CDR3 loop is CASSFSDRAGNEQFF. CDR3 DNA: TGTGCCAGCAGTTTCTCGGACAGGGCTGGGAATGAGCAGTTCTTC.

The chain has TRBV20-1 and TRBJ1-2; D is uncertain. The V gene's germline CDR1 is DFQATT and CDR2 SNEGSKA (reference sequence). Deletions cut 0 bases from V and 0 bases from J, with 5 bases between. The CDR3 consists of 13 residues. The CDR3: CSARDTANYGYTF. The CDR3 DNA reads as TGCAGTGCTAGAGATACAGCTAACTATGGCTACACCTTC.

The V call is TRBV28, the J call TRBJ2-7, with a weak D call TRBD2 (5 bases). This CDR3 is built from 14 residues. Looked up from germline, CDR1 is MDHEN and CDR2 is SYDVKM. With 3 bases removed from V and 5 bases from J, the gap between germline ends came to 14 bases. The CDR3 sequence: CASSFTLEVNEQYF. The DNA for the CDR3 is TGTGCCAGCAGTTTCACCCTGGAGGTGAACGAGCAGTACTTC.

V is TRBV9 and J is TRBJ2-3, with 7 bases identical to TRBD2. V shed 4 bases, J shed 2 bases, and the junction held 10 bases outside the gene matches. This CDR3 is built from 16 residues. Germline CDR1 and CDR2: SGDLS and YYNGEE. Here the CDR3 reads CASSPRASGITDTQYF. In DNA form, the CDR3 reads TGTGCCAGCAGCCCCCGTGCGAGCGGGATCACAGATACGCAGTATTTT. The variable domain in full, with the rest retrieved from reference TRBV9 and TRBJ2-3, is DSGVTQTPKHLITATGQRVTLRCSPRSGDLSVYWYQQSLDQGLQFLIQYYNGEERAKGNILERFSAQQFPDLHSELNLSSLELGDSALYFCASSPRASGITDTQYFGPGTRLTVL.

The V gene is TRBV9, the J gene TRBJ1-2; 7 bases fit TRBD1. The germline CDR1 and CDR2 sequences are SGDLS and YYNGEE. After removal of 2 bases from V and 5 bases from J, the junction contained 12 bases not matched to a gene. This CDR3 comprises 16 residues. The CDR3 region has the DNA TGTGCCAGCAGCGTCCTTGAAGGGGCAGGGGGATATGGCTACACCTTC. This sequence encodes CASSVLEGAGGYGYTF.

This sequence joins TRBV7-2 and TRBJ2-7, with D perhaps given as TRBD1 or TRBD2 (5 bases each). Germline V CDR1 and CDR2: SGHTA, FQGNSA. CDR3 length: 17 residues. With 4 bases removed from V and 0 bases from J, the gap between germline ends came to 19 bases. CDR3 region: CASSSTKGTADSYEQYF. The CDR3 bases are TGTGCCAGCAGCTCGACTAAAGGGACCGCAGACTCCTACGAGCAGTACTTC.

This clonotype was recorded a few times. The V and J genes are TRBV7-2 and TRBJ1-4, with a possible D match to TRBD1 (5 bases). Germline values: CDR1 SGHTA, CDR2 FQGNSA. The CDR3 covers 14 residues. V lost 4 bases to trimming and J lost 7 bases, with 13 bases between them. The CDR3 nucleotides read TGTGCCAGCAGCTCAATCCCAGGGTTTGAAAAACTGTTTTTT. Translating gives CASSSIPGFEKLFF.

This rearrangement joins TRBV5-6 to TRBJ1-4; a weak D match, TRBD1 (5 bases). CDR1 is SGHDT and CDR2 is YYEEEE in the germline V gene. V was clipped by 4 bases and J by 8 bases, with 12 bases between them. The CDR3 length is 13 residues. The DNA for the CDR3 is TGTGCCAGCAGCGACAGAACTATCGAAAAACTGTTTTTT. It specifies CASSDRTIEKLFF.

The sample holds a few counts of this clonotype. The chain couples TRBV6-5 to TRBJ2-3; TRBD2 aligns across 11 bases. This CDR3 comprises 18 residues. V lost 0 bases, J lost 2 bases, and 7 bases stayed unmatched. Germline assignment: CDR1 MNHEY and CDR2 SVGAGI. The CDR3 reads CASSYSPPGLAATDTQYF. The CDR3 coding sequence is TGTGCCAGCAGTTACTCTCCCCCGGGACTAGCGGCCACAGATACGCAGTATTTT.

About this clonotype itself: Sequence at one end of the junction differs from germline and may be a read error. This rearrangement joins TRBV6-5 to TRBJ1-2; TRBD1 aligns across 12 bases. CDR3 length equals 17 residues. Germline CDR1 reads MNHEY; CDR2 reads SVGAGI. The CDR3: CASSYLPGGQGATGHTF. The CDR3, as DNA: TGTGCCAGCAGTTACTTGCCAGGGGGACAGGGGGCAACTGGCCACACCTTC.

The chain joins TRBV29-1 to TRBJ1-2, with 12 positions matching TRBD1. The CDR3 length is 13 residues. V gave up 7 bases and J gave up 2 bases; unmatched junction bases: 2. CDR1 and CDR2 from the germline V gene are SQVTM and ANQGSEA. The CDR3 region has the DNA TGCAGCGGGGGACAGGGGGCCAACTATGGCTACACCTTC. This sequence encodes CSGGQGANYGYTF.

This clonotype has a handful of counts. This rearrangement joins TRBV7-9 to TRBJ1-4; TRBD1 aligns across 8 bases. J gave up 7 bases and V 3 bases, and 19 bases lay outside the gene matches. The CDR3 contains 19 residues. Germline V gives CDR1 SEHNR, CDR2 FQNEAQ (reference sequence). For the CDR3, the DNA is TGTGCCAGCAGCTTGTTTCCCTCCACCGCAGGGGGCGAATTTGAAAAACTGTTTTTT. This encodes CASSLFPSTAGGEFEKLFF.

V usage is TRBV6-2 or TRBV6-3 and J usage is TRBJ2-2, with D possibly TRBD2 on 6 matching bases. With 4 bases removed from V and 5 bases from J, the gap between germline ends came to 11 bases. The CDR3 has 14 amino acids. Germline V gene sequence: CDR1 MNHEY, CDR2 SVGEGT. The CDR3 reads CASSWEEVTGELFF. In DNA form, the CDR3 reads TGTGCCAGCAGTTGGGAGGAGGTTACCGGGGAGCTGTTTTTT.

This clonotype has at least ten counts. The J gene is TRBJ2-1, the V gene TRBV3-1, with 14 bases that match TRBD2. Germline loops: CDR1 LGHDT, CDR2 YNNKEL (reference sequence). Trimming at V came to 4 bases and at J to 14 bases, leaving 7 bases not matched to a gene. The CDR3 sequence is 14 residues long. CDR3 DNA sequence: TGTGCCAGCAGCCCCCGGACTAGCGGGGGGAAGAAGTTCTTC. Protein product: CASSPRTSGGKKFF.

The V gene is TRBV18, the J gene TRBJ1-2; TRBD1 matches 8 bases. There are 15 residues in the CDR3. V shed 6 bases, J shed 6 bases, and the junction held 12 bases outside the gene matches. In germline, CDR1 is KGHSH, CDR2 LQKENI. CDR3 region: CASSPQMDRADGYTF. The CDR3, as DNA: TGTGCCAGCTCGCCTCAAATGGACAGGGCGGATGGCTACACCTTC.